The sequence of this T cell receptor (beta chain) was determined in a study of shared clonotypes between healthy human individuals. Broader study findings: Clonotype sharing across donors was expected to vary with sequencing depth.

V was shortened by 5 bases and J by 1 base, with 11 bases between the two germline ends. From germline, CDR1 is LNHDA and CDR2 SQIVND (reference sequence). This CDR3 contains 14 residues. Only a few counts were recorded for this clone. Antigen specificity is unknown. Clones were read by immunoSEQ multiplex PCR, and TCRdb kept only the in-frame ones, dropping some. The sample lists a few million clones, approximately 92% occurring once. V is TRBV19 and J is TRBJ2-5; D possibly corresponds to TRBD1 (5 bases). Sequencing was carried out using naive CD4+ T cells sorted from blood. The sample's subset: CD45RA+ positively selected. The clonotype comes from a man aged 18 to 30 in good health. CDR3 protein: CASSVDSAQETQYF. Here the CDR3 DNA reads TGTGCCAGTAGTGTCGACAGCGCCCAAGAGACCCAGTACTTC.